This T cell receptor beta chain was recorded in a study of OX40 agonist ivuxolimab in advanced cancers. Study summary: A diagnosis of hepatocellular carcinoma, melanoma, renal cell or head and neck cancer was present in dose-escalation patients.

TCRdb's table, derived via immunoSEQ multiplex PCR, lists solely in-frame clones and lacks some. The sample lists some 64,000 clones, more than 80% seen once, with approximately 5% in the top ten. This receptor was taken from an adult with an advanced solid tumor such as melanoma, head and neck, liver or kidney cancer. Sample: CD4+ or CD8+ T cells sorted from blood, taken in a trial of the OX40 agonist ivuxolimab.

As DNA, the CDR3 is TGTGCCAGCAGTCACGGGACAGGGATCGAGCAGTACTTC. Translated, it gives CASSHGTGIEQYF. The rearrangement uses TRBV6-5 and TRBJ2-5; TRBD1 aligns across 9 bases. TRBJ2-7 matches the DNA end more closely, so the J call is doubtful. This CDR3 has 13 residues. Germline CDR1 and CDR2: MNHEY and SVGAGI.